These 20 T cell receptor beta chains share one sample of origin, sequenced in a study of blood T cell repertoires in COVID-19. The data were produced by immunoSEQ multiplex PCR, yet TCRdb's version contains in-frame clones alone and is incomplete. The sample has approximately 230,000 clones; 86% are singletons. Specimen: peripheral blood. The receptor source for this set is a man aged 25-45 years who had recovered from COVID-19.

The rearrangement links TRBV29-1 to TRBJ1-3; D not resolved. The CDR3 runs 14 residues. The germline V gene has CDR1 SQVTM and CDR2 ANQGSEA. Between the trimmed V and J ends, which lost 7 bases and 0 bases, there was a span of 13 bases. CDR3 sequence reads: CSARTDYSGNTIYF. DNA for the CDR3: TGCAGCGCACGGACGGACTACTCTGGAAACACCATATATTTT.

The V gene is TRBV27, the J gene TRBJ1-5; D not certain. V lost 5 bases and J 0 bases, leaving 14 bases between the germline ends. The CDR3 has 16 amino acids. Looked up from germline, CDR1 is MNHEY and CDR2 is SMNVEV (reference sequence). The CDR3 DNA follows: TGTGCCAGCAGTGCCCTCGACGGGTTTAGCAATCAGCCCCAGCATTTT. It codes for CASSALDGFSNQPQHF.

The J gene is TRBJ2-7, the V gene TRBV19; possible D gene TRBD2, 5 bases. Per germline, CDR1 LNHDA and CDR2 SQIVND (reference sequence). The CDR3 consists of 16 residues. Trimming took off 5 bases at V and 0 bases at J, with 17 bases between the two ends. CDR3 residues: CASSSLGRVGSYEQYF. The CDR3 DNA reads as TGTGCCAGTAGTTCCCTTGGGCGGGTGGGCTCCTACGAGCAGTACTTC.

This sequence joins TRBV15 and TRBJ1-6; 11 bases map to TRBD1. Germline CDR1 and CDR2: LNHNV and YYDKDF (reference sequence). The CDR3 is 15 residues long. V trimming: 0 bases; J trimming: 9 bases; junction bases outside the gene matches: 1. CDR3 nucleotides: TGTGCCACCAGCAGAGAAGGGACAGGGGGTTCACCCCTCCACTTT. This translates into CATSREGTGGSPLHF.

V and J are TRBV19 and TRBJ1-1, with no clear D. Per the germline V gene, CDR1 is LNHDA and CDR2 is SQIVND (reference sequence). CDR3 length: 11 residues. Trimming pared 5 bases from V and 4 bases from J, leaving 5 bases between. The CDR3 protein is CASSSGTEAFF. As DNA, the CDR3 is TGTGCCAGTAGTTCCGGCACTGAAGCTTTCTTT.

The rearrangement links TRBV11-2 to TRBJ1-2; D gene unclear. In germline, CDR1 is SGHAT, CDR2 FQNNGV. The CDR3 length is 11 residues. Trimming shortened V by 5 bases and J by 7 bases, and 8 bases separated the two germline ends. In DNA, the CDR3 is TGTGCCAGCAGCCCGCGGGGTGGCTACACCTTC. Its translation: CASSPRGGYTF.

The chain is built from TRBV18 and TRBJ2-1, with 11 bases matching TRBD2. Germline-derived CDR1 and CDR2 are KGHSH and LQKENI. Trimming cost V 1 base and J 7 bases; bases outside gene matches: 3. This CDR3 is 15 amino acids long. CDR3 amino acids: CASSPLAGGPNEQFF. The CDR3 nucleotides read TGTGCCAGCTCACCACTAGCGGGGGGGCCAAATGAGCAGTTCTTC.

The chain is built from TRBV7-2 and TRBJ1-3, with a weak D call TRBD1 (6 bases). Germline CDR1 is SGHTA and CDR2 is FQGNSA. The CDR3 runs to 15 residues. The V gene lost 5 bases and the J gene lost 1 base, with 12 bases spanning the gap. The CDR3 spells CASSPQGRSGNTIYF. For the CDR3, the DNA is TGTGCCAGCAGCCCACAGGGTAGATCTGGAAACACCATATATTTT.

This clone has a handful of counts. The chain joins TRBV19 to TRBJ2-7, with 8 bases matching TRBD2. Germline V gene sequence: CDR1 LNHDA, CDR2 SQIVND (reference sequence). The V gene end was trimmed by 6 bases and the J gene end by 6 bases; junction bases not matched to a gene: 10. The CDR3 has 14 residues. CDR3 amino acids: CASSFLLAGGEQYF. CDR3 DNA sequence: TGTGCCAGTAGCTTCCTGCTTGCGGGGGGCGAGCAGTACTTC.

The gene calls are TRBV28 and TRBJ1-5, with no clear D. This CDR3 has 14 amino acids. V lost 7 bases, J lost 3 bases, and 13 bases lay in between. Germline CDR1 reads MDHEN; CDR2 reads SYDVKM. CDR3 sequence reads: CASISPGYNQPQHF. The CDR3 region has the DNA TGTGCCAGCATCAGTCCGGGTTACAATCAGCCCCAGCATTTT.

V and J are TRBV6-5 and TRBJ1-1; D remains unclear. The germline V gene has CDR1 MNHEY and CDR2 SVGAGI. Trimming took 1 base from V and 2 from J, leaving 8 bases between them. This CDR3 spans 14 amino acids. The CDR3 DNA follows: TGTGCCAGCAGTTACTACTACCTCAACACTGAAGCTTTCTTT. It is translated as CASSYYYLNTEAFF.

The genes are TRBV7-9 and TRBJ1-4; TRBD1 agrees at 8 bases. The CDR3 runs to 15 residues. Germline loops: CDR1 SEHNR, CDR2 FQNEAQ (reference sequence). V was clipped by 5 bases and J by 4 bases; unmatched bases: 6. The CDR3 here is CASSPTGQGNEKLFF. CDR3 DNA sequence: TGTGCCAGCAGCCCAACCGGACAGGGTAATGAAAAACTGTTTTTT.

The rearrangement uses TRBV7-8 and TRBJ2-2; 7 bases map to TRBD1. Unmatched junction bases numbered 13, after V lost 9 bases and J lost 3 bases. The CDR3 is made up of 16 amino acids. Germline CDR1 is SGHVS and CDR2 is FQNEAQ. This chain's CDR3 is CARPDRSEGDTGELFF. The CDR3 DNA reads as TGTGCCAGGCCGGACAGGTCTGAGGGAGACACCGGGGAGCTGTTTTTT.

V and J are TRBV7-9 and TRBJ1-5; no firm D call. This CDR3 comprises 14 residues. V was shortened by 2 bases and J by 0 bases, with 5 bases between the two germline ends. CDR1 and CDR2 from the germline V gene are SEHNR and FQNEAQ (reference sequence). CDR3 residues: CASSLFGSNQPQHF. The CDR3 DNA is TGTGCCAGCAGCTTATTCGGTAGCAATCAGCCCCAGCATTTT.

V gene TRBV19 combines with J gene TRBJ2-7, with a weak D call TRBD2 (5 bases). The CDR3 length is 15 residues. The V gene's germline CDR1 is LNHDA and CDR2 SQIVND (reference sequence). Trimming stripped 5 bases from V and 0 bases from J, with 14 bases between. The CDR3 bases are TGTGCCAGTAGTCCCCGGGAAGGGAGCTCCTACGAGCAGTACTTC. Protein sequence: CASSPREGSSYEQYF.

CDR3 in DNA: TGTGCCAGCAGCGCGAGAGGGGGCAGATGGAACGAGCAGTACTTC. Its protein is CASSARGGRWNEQYF. V is TRBV9 and J is TRBJ2-7; 7 bases line up with TRBD1. V shed 3 bases and J 5 bases; nucleotides not matched to a gene: 11. The CDR3 is made up of 15 amino acids. CDR1 and CDR2 (germline): SGDLS, YYNGEE.

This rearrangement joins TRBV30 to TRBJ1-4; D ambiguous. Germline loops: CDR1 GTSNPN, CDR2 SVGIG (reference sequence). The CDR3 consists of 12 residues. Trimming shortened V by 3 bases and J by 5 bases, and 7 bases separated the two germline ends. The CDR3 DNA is TGTGCCTGGAGGGCGGAGAATGAAAAACTGTTTTTT. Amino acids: CAWRAENEKLFF.

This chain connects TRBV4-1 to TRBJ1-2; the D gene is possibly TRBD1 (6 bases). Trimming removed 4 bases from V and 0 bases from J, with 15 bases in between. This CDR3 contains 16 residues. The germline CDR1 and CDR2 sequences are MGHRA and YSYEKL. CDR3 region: CASSLSIRTANYGYTF. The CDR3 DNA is TGCGCCAGCAGCCTCTCGATCAGGACAGCTAACTATGGCTACACCTTC.

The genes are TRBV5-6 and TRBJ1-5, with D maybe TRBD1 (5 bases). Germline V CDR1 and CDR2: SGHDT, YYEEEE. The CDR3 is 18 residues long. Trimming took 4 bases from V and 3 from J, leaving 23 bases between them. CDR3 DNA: TGTGCCAGCAGCACTCGGGCCTTTAGCTTGACAGTCAATCAGCCCCAGCATTTT. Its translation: CASSTRAFSLTVNQPQHF.

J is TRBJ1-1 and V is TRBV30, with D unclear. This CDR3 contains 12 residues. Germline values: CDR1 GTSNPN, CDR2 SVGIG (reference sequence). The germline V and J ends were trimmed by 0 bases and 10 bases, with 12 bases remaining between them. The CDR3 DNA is TGTGCCTGGAGTGTATTCAGCAGGCGAGCTTTCTTT. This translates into CAWSVFSRRAFF.